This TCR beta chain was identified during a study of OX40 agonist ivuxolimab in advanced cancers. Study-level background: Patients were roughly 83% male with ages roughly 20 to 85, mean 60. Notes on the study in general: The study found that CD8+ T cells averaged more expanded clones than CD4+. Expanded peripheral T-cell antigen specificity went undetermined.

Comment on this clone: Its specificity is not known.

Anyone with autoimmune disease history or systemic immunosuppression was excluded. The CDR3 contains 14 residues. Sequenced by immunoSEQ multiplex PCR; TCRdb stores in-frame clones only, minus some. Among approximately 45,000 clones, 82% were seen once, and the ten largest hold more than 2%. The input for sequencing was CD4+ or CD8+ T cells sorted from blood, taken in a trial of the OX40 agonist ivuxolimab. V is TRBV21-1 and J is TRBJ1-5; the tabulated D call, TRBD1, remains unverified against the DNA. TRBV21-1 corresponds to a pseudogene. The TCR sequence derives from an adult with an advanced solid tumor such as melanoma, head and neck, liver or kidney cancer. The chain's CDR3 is CAAQGQRVNQPQHF. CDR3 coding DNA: TGTGCCGCTCAGGGACAGCGGGTCAATCAGCCCCAGCATTTT.